This T cell receptor (beta chain) came from a study of blood T cell repertoires in COVID-19. About the study: T cells, B-cell-depleted T cells, or PBMCs supplied cDNA or gDNA.

CDR3 length: 16 residues. Germline V gene lookup returns CDR1 LNHDA and CDR2 SQIVND (reference sequence). Trimming left V 5 bases short and J 8 bases short, with 22 bases between. Method: immunoSEQ multiplex PCR; TCRdb's copy keeps in-frame clones and lacks some. The sample shows roughly 86,000 clones, about 85% of them seen only once. The sequencing sample was made of peripheral blood. The genes are TRBV19 and TRBJ2-1; TRBD1 might be the D (5 bases). This receptor was identified in a woman older than 75 with COVID-19, enrolled during active disease. CDR3 sequence: CASSGRQTYALDEQFF. Written as DNA, the CDR3 is TGTGCCAGTAGTGGCCGACAGACCTACGCCCTAGATGAGCAGTTCTTC.